This note documents a single TCR beta chain sequence. Antigen: not known. Survey-depth immunoSEQ sequencing covered TCR beta CDR3 regions. The assay was immunoSEQ multiplex PCR, and TCRdb's table has in-frame clones only and misses some. The repertoire consists of roughly 4,000 clones, with under 70% occurring once and the leading ten covering about 42%. The data were taken from a study of CD8 T cell repertoires and HIV-1 epitope variants. Study background: Each of Twenty-five Gag and Nef epitope peptides stimulated a separate culture. Controls were a CMV, EBV and flu pool, Ebola AY9, and no peptide. 1M T cells were kept uncultured as a baseline.

Germline V gene lookup returns CDR1 MNHNS and CDR2 SASEGT. Trimming at V came to 5 bases and at J to 8 bases, leaving 8 bases not matched to a gene. There are 14 residues in the CDR3. Specimen: cultured CD8+ T cells derived from PBMCs. The chain combines TRBV6-1 with TRBJ1-1; 10 nucleotides align to TRBD1. The receptor's source is a male donor with HIV. This CDR3 is CASSQTRTGGEAFF. The CDR3 DNA is TGTGCCAGCAGTCAAACAAGGACAGGGGGGGAAGCTTTCTTT.